The present TCR beta chain was sequenced within a study of cytomegalovirus exposure and HLA in healthy donors. Study overall: Most donors, roughly 77% of approximately 400 genotyped, fell in the Caucasian-associated ancestry cluster. General study results and limits: When a later analysis was performed, an Asian-associated ancestry cluster reportedly had fewer N-insertions than the roughly 670-donor mean.

This CDR3 contains 18 residues. J was trimmed by 4 bases and V by 3 bases; bases with no gene match: 13. Germline assignment: CDR1 LGHNA and CDR2 YSLEER. Note on this clone: Its antigen remains unidentified.

Vbeta (60) and Jbeta (13) primers were used in the PCR. Profiled with immunoSEQ multiplex PCR; TCRdb holds only in-frame clones, not every one. Recorded here are some 76,000 clones; the top ten clones represent 2.4%. This sequence joins TRBV4-3 and TRBJ2-3, with 10 nucleotides matching TRBD2. Sequencing used PBMCs. The receptor was isolated from a female donor in good health and CMV-seropositive. The CDR3 here is CASSQLLAGSPGADTQYF. The CDR3 DNA reads as TGCGCCAGCAGCCAGTTACTAGCGGGGAGCCCCGGCGCAGATACGCAGTATTTT.